The 19 T cell receptor beta chains given below trace back to one sample, sequenced in a study of T cell changes during pregnancy in multiple sclerosis. Only in-frame clones appear in the TCRdb table, and some are missing; sequencing was by immunoSEQ multiplex PCR. The table records 80,000 to 100,000 clones, 75% to 95% of them present only once. The sequences come from peripheral blood, collected after pregnancy. These receptors all stem from a female donor in good health, enrolled as a control in a pregnancy study.

The chain links TRBV6-5 to TRBJ1-6, with D unclear. Trimming cost V 7 bases and J 6 bases, with 13 bases left between them. CDR3 length: 14 residues. Germline V gives CDR1 MNHEY, CDR2 SVGAGI. The CDR3 region is CASTSGFANSPLHF. The DNA of the CDR3 is TGTGCCAGCACCTCGGGGTTTGCTAATTCACCCCTCCACTTT.

This rearrangement joins TRBV5-4 to TRBJ1-2, with D unclear. The ends were cut back, 0 bases at V and 4 bases at J, with 7 bases in the middle. Germline CDR1 is SGHNT and CDR2 is YYREEE (reference sequence). The CDR3 runs to 13 residues. CDR3 sequence reads: CASSLEKAYGYTF. CDR3 coding DNA: TGTGCCAGCAGCTTGGAAAAAGCCTATGGCTACACCTTC.

The chain joins TRBV11-2 to TRBJ1-2, with TRBD1 matching over 7 bases. Germline V CDR1 and CDR2: SGHAT, FQNNGV. Germline trimming cut 5 bases from V and 7 bases from J; bases unmatched to any gene: 7. The CDR3 consists of 13 residues. The DNA of the CDR3 is TGTGCCAGCAGCCCAGGGGGTTCGGTTGGCTACACCTTC. Translated, it gives CASSPGGSVGYTF.

The chain couples TRBV7-9 to TRBJ2-7; maybe TRBD1 (7 bases). V lost 11 bases to trimming and J lost 6 bases, with 20 bases between them. In germline, CDR1 is SEHNR, CDR2 FQNEAQ (reference sequence). The CDR3 sequence is 13 residues long. The CDR3 is CAGGAGGGGEQYF. The CDR3 DNA reads TGTGCCGGCGGGGCAGGGGGTGGTGGCGAGCAGTACTTC.

The chain links TRBV9 to TRBJ1-1; D perhaps matches TRBD1 (5 bases). The CDR3 contains 14 residues. CDR1 SGDLS and CDR2 YYNGEE come from the germline V gene. V was shortened by 0 bases and J by 6 bases, with 12 bases between the two germline ends. CDR3 nucleotide sequence: TGTGCCAGCAGCGTAGCTCGAACAGGCCCTGAAGCTTTCTTT. Translation: CASSVARTGPEAFF.

V is TRBV9 and J is TRBJ2-6; unclear D gene. CDR1 is SGDLS, CDR2 YYNGEE, per germline. The CDR3 covers 17 residues. Trimming took off 4 bases at V and 0 bases at J, with 14 bases between the two ends. The CDR3 DNA follows: TGTGCCAGCAGCCCGACAATACGAGACTCTGGGGCCAACGTCCTGACTTTC. Amino acid sequence: CASSPTIRDSGANVLTF.

V and J are TRBV4-2 and TRBJ1-6; 9 bases align to TRBD1. The V segment lost 4 bases and the J segment 0 bases; nucleotides outside the gene matches: 7. Germline lookup yields CDR1 LGHNA and CDR2 YNFKEQ. CDR3 length equals 18 residues. The DNA for the CDR3 is TGTGCCAGCAGCCGGGAAGACAGGGGGTCCTCCTATAATTCACCCCTCCACTTT. Amino acid sequence: CASSREDRGSSYNSPLHF.

The chain links TRBV4-3 to TRBJ1-6, with D possibly matching TRBD1 (6 bases). The CDR3 extends over 15 amino acids. The ends were cut back, 0 bases at V and 7 bases at J, with 10 bases in the middle. Germline V gene lookup returns CDR1 LGHNA and CDR2 YSLEER. The DNA of the CDR3 is TGCGCCAGCAGCCAAGAAACAGGGTTAAATTCACCCCTCCACTTT. Protein sequence: CASSQETGLNSPLHF.

The chain carries TRBV6-5 and TRBJ1-2, with D unresolved. Trimming pared 5 bases from V and 3 bases from J, leaving 10 bases between. CDR3 length equals 13 residues. The V gene's germline CDR1 is MNHEY and CDR2 SVGAGI. The CDR3 DNA sequence: TGTGCCAGCAGTCTTAAGCGTGACTATGGCTACACCTTC. It is translated as CASSLKRDYGYTF.

The chain joins TRBV29-1 to TRBJ1-1; 7 bases agree with TRBD1. J lost 7 bases, V lost 2 bases, and 7 bases had no gene match. Germline V lookup: CDR1 SQVTM, CDR2 ANQGSEA. The CDR3 spans 13 residues. The CDR3: CSVELGQNFEAFF. The CDR3 DNA follows: TGCAGCGTTGAATTGGGACAGAACTTTGAAGCTTTCTTT.

The chain combines TRBV5-1 with TRBJ2-1; 12 nucleotides align to TRBD2. The CDR3 loop spans 16 amino acids. Trimming at V came to 4 bases and at J to 3 bases, leaving 5 bases not matched to a gene. CDR1 SGHRS and CDR2 YFSETQ come from the germline V gene. In nucleotides, the CDR3 is TGCGCCAGCAGCCTATCTAGCGGGGGGGTCTACAATGAGCAGTTCTTC. It codes for CASSLSSGGVYNEQFF.

V usage is TRBV5-1 and J usage is TRBJ1-4, with D unresolved. The CDR3 consists of 15 residues. Germline V gene lookup returns CDR1 SGHRS and CDR2 YFSETQ. V lost 0 bases, J lost 7 bases, and 13 bases lay in between. The CDR3 sequence: CASSLAGGMGEKLFF. The CDR3 region has the DNA TGCGCCAGCAGCTTGGCTGGCGGAATGGGTGAAAAACTGTTTTTT.

This clone has only one observation. The rearrangement uses TRBV4-3 and TRBJ2-1, with D possibly matching TRBD1 (6 bases). Trimming took off 8 bases at V and 0 bases at J, with 14 bases between the two ends. CDR3 length: 15 residues. Germline CDR1 and CDR2: LGHNA and YSLEER. The CDR3 coding sequence is TGCGCCAGCGGCACCAGGACAGACTCCTACAATGAGCAGTTCTTC. This translates into CASGTRTDSYNEQFF.

As for this clone: This same CDR3 is encoded by further DNA sequences in the sample. V usage is TRBV28 and J usage is TRBJ1-1; the D is unclear. The V end was cut by 5 bases, the J end by 6 bases, with 16 bases between. The length of the CDR3 is 14 residues. Germline V CDR1 and CDR2: MDHEN, SYDVKM. The CDR3: CASSLTPPSPEAFF. DNA for the CDR3: TGTGCCAGCAGTCTAACCCCTCCGAGCCCTGAAGCTTTCTTT.

This clone was seen a handful of times. V usage is TRBV19 and J usage is TRBJ1-2, with a possible D match to TRBD1 (6 bases). CDR1 and CDR2 from the germline V gene are LNHDA and SQIVND (reference sequence). V was cut by 7 bases and J by 3 bases, with 12 bases left in between. This CDR3 comprises 13 residues. Written as DNA, the CDR3 is TGTGCCAGTACCGCAGACAGGTACTATGGCTACACCTTC. This codes for CASTADRYYGYTF.

The chain is built from TRBV30 and TRBJ1-2; 9 nucleotides match TRBD1. After removal of 5 bases from V and 4 bases from J, the junction contained 5 bases not matched to a gene. This CDR3 is 13 amino acids long. From germline, CDR1 is GTSNPN and CDR2 SVGIG (reference sequence). CDR3 bases: TGTGCCTGGCGGGGGACAGGGAGCTATGGCTACACCTTC. Amino acids: CAWRGTGSYGYTF. Based on the CDR3 plus reference TRBV30 and TRBJ1-2, the full variable domain is SQTIHQWPATLVQPVGSPLSLECTVEGTSNPNLYWYRQAAGRGLQLLFYSVGIGQISSEVPQNLSASRPQDRQFILSSKKLLLSDSGFYLCAWRGTGSYGYTFGSGTRLTVV.

The chain has TRBV5-8 and TRBJ1-4; TRBD1 aligns across 8 bases. The CDR3 has 16 amino acids. CDR1 SGHTS and CDR2 YDEGEE come from the germline V gene. With 4 bases clipped from V and 2 bases from J, the junction kept 7 bases outside the gene matches. The CDR3 sequence is CASSPRGQGTNEKLFF. Here the CDR3 DNA reads TGTGCCAGCAGCCCTAGAGGACAGGGCACTAATGAAAAACTGTTTTTT.

This chain connects TRBV11-2 to TRBJ2-7; no firm D call. The ends were cut back, 1 base at V and 2 bases at J, with 9 bases in the middle. The CDR3 spans 14 residues. From germline, CDR1 is SGHAT and CDR2 FQNNGV. CDR3 residues: CASSLGASTYEQYF. DNA of the CDR3: TGTGCCAGCAGCTTAGGGGCCAGTACCTACGAGCAGTACTTC.

The CDR3: CASARGGSYNEQFF. Written as DNA, the CDR3 is TGCGCCAGTGCTAGGGGTGGCTCCTACAATGAGCAGTTCTTC. The V gene is TRBV5-1, the J gene TRBJ2-1; D perhaps matches TRBD1 (5 bases). V was clipped by 8 bases and J by 0 bases, with 12 bases between them. Germline V CDR1 and CDR2: SGHRS, YFSETQ. This CDR3 spans 14 amino acids.